Reported below is one TCR beta chain. Its antigen is not known. Positively selected for CCR7, the CD45RO-negative cells used as naive CD8 cells excluded terminally differentiated effector memory CD45RA+ cells. The entry originates in a study of shared clonotypes between healthy human individuals. Per germline, CDR1 MNHEY and CDR2 SVGAGI. The CDR3 totals 15 residues. Trimming removed 0 bases from V and 2 bases from J, with 11 bases in between. Study-level findings and limits: Only blood was sampled, and tissue TCR repertoires likely differ from blood ones. Non-shared clonotypes had lower generation probabilities than those shared by all four donors.

Tens of thousands of T cell genomes, or about 190 ng DNA, went into the sorted-subset replicate PCRs. This table comes from immunoSEQ multiplex PCR, and its TCRdb copy is limited to in-frame clones, with some not included. There are around 560,000 clones in the sample; roughly 95% occur only once, and approximately 0.11% lies in the top ten. The clonotype comes from a woman aged 25 to 39 in good health. The genes are TRBV6-5 and TRBJ2-7; D is uncertain. Sequenced input: naive CD8+ T cells sorted from blood. CDR3 coding DNA: TGTGCCAGCAGTTACTCGTCAATCGGTGCCTACGAGCAGTACTTC. Translating it yields CASSYSSIGAYEQYF.